This T cell receptor (beta chain) appears in the sequencing data of a study of blood T cell repertoires in COVID-19. Per germline, CDR1 ENHRY and CDR2 SYGVKD. The CDR3 has 15 amino acids. V shed 0 bases and J 8 bases; nucleotides not matched to a gene: 4. Methods used by the authors: Amplification of reference gene primers was used by the study to estimate nucleated cell counts. The repertoire was sequenced with immunoSEQ multiplex PCR; TCRdb's copy has only in-frame clones and lacks some. V and J calls and clone size are as listed in that table; D and trimming were resolved from the DNA. Here the sample spans approximately 300,000 clones, around 90% being singletons.

The clonotype originates from a woman in her 30s who had recovered from COVID-19. This chain connects TRBV10-3 to TRBJ2-1; 10 bases agree with TRBD2. The material sequenced was PBMCs or T cells enriched from blood (not recorded which). CDR3 in DNA: TGTGCCATCAGTGAGTCGGGGCTAGCGGGGGATGAGCAGTTCTTC. This sequence encodes CAISESGLAGDEQFF.